The entry that follows covers one TCR beta chain sequence. Its antigen is currently unknown. The assay was immunoSEQ multiplex PCR, and TCRdb's table has in-frame clones only and misses some. The repertoire consists of around 14,000 clones, with 79% occurring once and the leading ten covering less than 9%. The source of the sample is a study of early stage breast cancer tumors. Across the whole study: Of some 17 invasive breast tumors, around 13 were hormone receptor-positive, HER2-negative. The ER+/PR+/HER2- tumors included 7 to 9 ductal and a few lobular carcinomas. Findings and limits, study-wide: Most shared enriched TCRB sequences were commonly generated ones.

Trimming cost V 6 bases and J 3 bases, with 13 bases left between them. The V gene's germline CDR1 is MNHEY and CDR2 SVGAGI. This CDR3 region has 14 residues. The chain couples TRBV6-5 to TRBJ2-3; weak D call: TRBD2 (6 bases). The sample was normal breast tissue next to the tumor. This TCR was recovered from a person in their fifties with breast cancer. CDR3 amino acids: CASRLTGRTDTQYF. CDR3 nucleotides: TGTGCCAGCAGATTAACCGGGAGAACAGATACGCAGTATTTT.